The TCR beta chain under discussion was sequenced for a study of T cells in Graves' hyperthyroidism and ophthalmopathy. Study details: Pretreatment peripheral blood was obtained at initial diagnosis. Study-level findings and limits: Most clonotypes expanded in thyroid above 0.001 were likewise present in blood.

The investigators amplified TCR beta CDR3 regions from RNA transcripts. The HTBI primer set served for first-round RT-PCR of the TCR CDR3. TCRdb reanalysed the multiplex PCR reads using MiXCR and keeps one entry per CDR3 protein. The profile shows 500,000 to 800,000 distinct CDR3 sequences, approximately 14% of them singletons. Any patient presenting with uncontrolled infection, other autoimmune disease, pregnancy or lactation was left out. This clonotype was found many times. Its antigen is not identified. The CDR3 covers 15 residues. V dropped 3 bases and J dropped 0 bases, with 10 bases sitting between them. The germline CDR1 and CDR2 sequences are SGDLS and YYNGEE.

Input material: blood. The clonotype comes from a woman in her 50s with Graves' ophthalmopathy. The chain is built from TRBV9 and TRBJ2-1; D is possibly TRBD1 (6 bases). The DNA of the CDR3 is TGTGCCAGCAGCGATACAGGGAGCTCCTACAATGAGCAGTTCTTC. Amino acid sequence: CASSDTGSSYNEQFF.